The clone carrying this T cell receptor (beta chain) has ten or more counts. Its specificity is not known. For TCRbeta, the library was prepared with unique molecular identifiers. TCRdb reanalysed the PCR reads using MiXCR and keeps one entry per CDR3 protein. Of approximately 110,000 distinct CDR3 sequences in the sample, roughly 24% are singletons; the top ten hold roughly a tenth. The data originate from a study of T-cell reconstitution after alpha-beta-depleted transplantation in children. Study-level points and caveats: In patients about two months after transplant, alpha-beta T cells reportedly arose from several hundred expanded graft clones. T-cell counts and diversity were attributed mostly to newly produced T cells one year after transplant.

The CDR3 runs to 15 residues. V shed 1 base, J shed 5 bases, and the junction held 6 bases outside the gene matches. From germline, CDR1 is WSHSY and CDR2 SAAADI. This specimen consisted of PBMCs, mostly from graft donor cells, obtained 180 days after TCRalphabeta/CD19-depleted stem cell transplant. The chain employs TRBV10-2 and TRBJ2-5; 8 nucleotides align to TRBD1. The source is a male patient between 2 and 10 years old who had a stem cell transplant for chronic granulomatous disease, so the T cells may come from the graft donor. DNA for the CDR3: TGCGCCAGCAGTGAGTTCAGGGGGCGCGTGGAGACCCAGTACTTC. Amino acid sequence: CASSEFRGRVETQYF.